This section outlines one T cell receptor (beta chain) sequence together with its context. What it binds is not known. TCRdb keeps only in-frame clones here, not all; method: immunoSEQ multiplex PCR. The table has about 100,000 clones, approximately 86% seen once. The data were taken from a study of T cell responses to AZD1222 COVID-19 vaccine. Study-wide findings and caveats: It should be noted that donors were predominantly white British and more often female, and clonal diversity was possibly underestimated. Reportedly, close to half of spike-specific TCRs are directed against unmutated variant regions. The span of vaccine-associated CD4 TCRs extended across spike, with dominance at 160-218 and 743-854.

Trimming stripped 0 bases from V and 1 base from J, with 8 bases between. The CDR3 sequence is 15 residues long. The chain joins TRBV5-3 to TRBJ1-5; D may be TRBD1 (6 bases). TRBV5-3 falls under the ORF class, with uncertain function. This clonotype originated in an adult who received the MenACWY meningococcal vaccine as a control. This material consisted of peripheral blood, taken 28 days after the second dose of the MenACWY control vaccine. The CDR3 DNA is TGTGCCAGAAGCTTGGACAGGGCGAGCAATCAGCCCCAGCATTTT. Amino acids: CARSLDRASNQPQHF.